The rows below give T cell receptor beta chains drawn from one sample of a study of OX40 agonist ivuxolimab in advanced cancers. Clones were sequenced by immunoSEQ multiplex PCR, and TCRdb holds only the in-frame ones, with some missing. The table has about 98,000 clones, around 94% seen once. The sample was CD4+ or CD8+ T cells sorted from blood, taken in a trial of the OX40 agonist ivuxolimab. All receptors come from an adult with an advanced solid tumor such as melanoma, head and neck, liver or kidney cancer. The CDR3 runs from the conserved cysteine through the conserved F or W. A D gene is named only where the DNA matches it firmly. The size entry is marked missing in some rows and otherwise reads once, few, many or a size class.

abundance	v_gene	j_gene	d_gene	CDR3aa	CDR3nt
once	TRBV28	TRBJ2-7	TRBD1	CASSLFSPPRGRNEQYF	TGTGCCAGCAGTTTGTTTTCCCCCCCCAGGGGGCGCAACGAGCAGTACTTC
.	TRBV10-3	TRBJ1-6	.	CATCRDAGSPLHF	TGTGCCACCTGCCGAGACGCGGGTTCACCCCTCCACTTT
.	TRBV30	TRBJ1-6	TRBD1	CAWSVQGGHSPLHF	TGTGCCTGGAGTGTACAGGGGGGGCATTCACCCCTCCACTTT
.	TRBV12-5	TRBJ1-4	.	CASGSSGEEKLFF	TGTGCTAGTGGGTCTTCAGGGGAAGAAAAACTGTTTTTT
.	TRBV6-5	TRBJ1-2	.	CASSYSSRFNYGYTF	TGTGCCAGCAGTTACTCGTCGAGATTTAACTATGGCTACACCTTC
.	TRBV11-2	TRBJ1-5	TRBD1	CASSRTGGIYPQHF	TGTGCCAGCAGCCGGACAGGGGGCATATATCCCCAGCATTTT
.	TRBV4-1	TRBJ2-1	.	CASSLFGGRIFIF	TGCGCCAGCAGCCTATTTGGGGGGAGAATTTTTATCTTC
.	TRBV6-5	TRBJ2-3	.	CASKRTVTDTQYF	TGTGCCAGCAAGAGAACCGTCACAGATACGCAGTATTTT
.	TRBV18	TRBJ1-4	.	CASSPRVATNEKLFF	TGTGCCAGCTCCCCGAGGGTTGCAACTAATGAAAAACTGTTTTTT
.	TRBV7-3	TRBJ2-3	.	CASSPSIGNTQYF	TGTGCCAGCAGCCCTAGTATCGGAAATACGCAGTATTTT
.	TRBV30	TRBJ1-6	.	CAWSVRGNSPLHF	TGTGCCTGGAGTGTCAGAGGGAATTCACCCCTCCACTTT
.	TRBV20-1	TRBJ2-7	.	CSASRAGEQYF	TGCAGTGCCAGTAGGGCGGGCGAGCAGTACTTC
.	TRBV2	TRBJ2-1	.	CASGGNEQFF	TGTGCCAGCGGGGGGAATGAGCAGTTCTTC
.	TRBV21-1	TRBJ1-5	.	CASSKGRIGQGKFSNQPQHF	TGTGCCAGCAGCAAGGGCCGGATTGGGCAGGGGAAATTTAGCAATCAGCCCCAGCATTTT
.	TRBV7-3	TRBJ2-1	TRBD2	CASSLKASGTHNEQFF	TGTGCCAGCAGCTTAAAAGCTAGCGGGACCCACAATGAGCAGTTCTTC
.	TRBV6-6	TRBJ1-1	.	CASRTSFQAFF	TGTGCCAGCAGGACCTCCTTCCAAGCTTTCTTT
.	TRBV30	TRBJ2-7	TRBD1	CAWRRGPSSYEQYF	TGTGCCTGGAGAAGGGGGCCCTCCTCCTACGAGCAGTACTTC
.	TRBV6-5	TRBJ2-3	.	CASSQTDTQYF	TGTGCCAGCAGCCAGACAGATACGCAGTATTTT
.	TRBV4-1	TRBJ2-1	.	CASSQEGYNEQFF	TGCGCCAGCAGCCAAGAGGGATACAATGAGCAGTTCTTC
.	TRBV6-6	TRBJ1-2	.	CASSYSEGGYTF	TGTGCCAGCAGTTACTCGGAGGGGGGCTACACCTTC
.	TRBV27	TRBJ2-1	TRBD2	CASSLTRAGGRNEQFF	TGTGCCAGCAGTTTAACCCGAGCGGGGGGAAGGAATGAGCAGTTCTTC
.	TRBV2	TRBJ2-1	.	CASSRTSHEQFF	TGTGCCAGCAGTCGAACTAGCCATGAGCAGTTCTTC
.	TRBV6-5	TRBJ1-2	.	CASSYSPDVLAYYTF	TGTGCCAGCAGTTACTCGCCGGACGTCCTGGCATACTACACCTTC
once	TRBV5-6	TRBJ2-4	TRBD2	CASSPLVAGGTKNIQYF	TGTGCCAGCAGCCCCCTTGTAGCGGGAGGGACCAAAAACATTCAGTACTTC
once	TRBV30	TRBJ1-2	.	CAWSRGGSYGYTF	TGTGCCTGGAGCCGGGGGGGGAGCTATGGCTACACCTTC
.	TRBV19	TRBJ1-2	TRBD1	CASQDRVRGYTF	TGTGCCAGTCAAGACAGGGTCCGCGGCTACACCTTC
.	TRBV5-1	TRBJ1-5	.	CASRFSNQPQHF	TGCGCCAGCAGGTTTAGCAATCAGCCCCAGCATTTT
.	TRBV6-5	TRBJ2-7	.	CASTPGGYYEQYF	TGTGCCAGCACCCCAGGGGGGTACTACGAGCAGTACTTC
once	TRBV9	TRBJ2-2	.	CASSVAWGTGELFF	TGTGCCAGCAGCGTAGCTTGGGGCACCGGGGAGCTGTTTTTT
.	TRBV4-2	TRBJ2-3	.	CASSQGDFTDTQYF	TGTGCCAGCAGCCAAGGGGACTTCACAGATACGCAGTATTTT
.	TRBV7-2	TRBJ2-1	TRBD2	CASSFQALAGGNEQFF	TGTGCCAGCAGCTTCCAGGCACTAGCGGGAGGGAATGAGCAGTTCTTC
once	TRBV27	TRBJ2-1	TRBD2	CASSLWLAGGPRKEQFF	TGTGCCAGCAGTTTATGGCTAGCGGGAGGGCCACGTAAGGAGCAGTTCTTC
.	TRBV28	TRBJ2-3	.	CASRGPTYTDTQYF	TGTGCCAGCAGGGGCCCCACCTACACAGATACGCAGTATTTT
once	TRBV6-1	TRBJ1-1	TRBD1	CASRTGSGTEAFF	TGTGCCAGCAGGACAGGGTCGGGCACTGAAGCTTTCTTT
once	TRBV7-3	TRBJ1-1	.	CASSTHPGNTEAFF	TGTGCCAGCAGCACGCACCCAGGGAACACTGAAGCTTTCTTT
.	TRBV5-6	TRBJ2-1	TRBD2	CASILLAGSSYNEQFF	TGTGCCAGCATCTTGCTAGCGGGGAGCTCCTACAATGAGCAGTTCTTC
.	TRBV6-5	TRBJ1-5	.	CASSYLSISNQPQHF	TGTGCCAGCAGTTACTTAAGTATCAGCAATCAGCCCCAGCATTTT